This T cell receptor (beta chain) was retrieved from a study of T cells in Graves' hyperthyroidism and ophthalmopathy (dated by TCRdb to about 2019). With respect to the entire study: Peripheral blood samples were taken at the time of initial diagnosis, prior to any treatment. A discovery cohort of around 100 patients, about 40 with Graves' ophthalmopathy and 55 to 60 with stable Graves' hyperthyroidism, was used to find distinguishing TCR V-J signatures. Prospective prediction of ophthalmopathy was tested in an independent validation cohort consisting of about 19 hyperthyroidism patients and more than 15 patients who later progressed to ophthalmopathy. The 100 discovery patients were divided at random into training and test sets in a 7:3 ratio. Thyroid tissue and blood T-cell repertoires from roughly six Graves' hyperthyroidism patients were also compared in the study. Following sampling, methimazole starting at 30 mg daily was given to hyperthyroidism patients, and high-dose intravenous methylprednisolone was given to ophthalmopathy patients. TCR Vbeta CDR3 sequencing of 120 to 150 peripheral blood samples (around 45 ophthalmopathy, 75 hyperthyroidism and about 17 progressor patients) is reported in the paper. Summary of the overall study and its limitations: No statistical method was used to set the sample size in advance, and investigators knew the group allocation. A 13 V-J signature model separated ophthalmopathy from stable hyperthyroidism, with about 88% sensitivity and just under 84% specificity in cross-validation and 80%/75% in testing. Most expanded thyroid clonotypes (frequency above 0.001) were also found in blood, which suggests that blood repertoires may mirror thyroid immune responses. In validation, the model predicted progression to ophthalmopathy with around 71% sensitivity and approximately 78% specificity, a median of approximately 6.5 months before onset.

TCR beta CDR3 regions were amplified from RNA transcripts. The TCR CDR3 was subjected to a first round of RT-PCR using the HTBI primer set and the Qiagen OneStep RT-PCR kit. The libraries were constructed in a second round of multiplex PCR and then size-selected and purified. Paired-end sequencing of the libraries was performed with 100 bp reads on an Illumina HiSeq2000. The paper's data handling went like this. Raw data were processed with SOAPnuke, discarding reads with adapters, uncalled bases, mean Phred below 15, or no exact constant-primer or identifier match. High-quality paired reads were merged with COPE v1.2.5, and unique nucleotide sequences were defined as clonotypes. MiTCR v1.1 was used to align clonotypes to the IMGT TRBV, TRBD and TRBJ reference segments. The analysis was restricted to V-J combinations with a frequency above 0.0001, which together covered 99% to 99.2% of the repertoires. A TCS score was defined as the ratio between F50 (clonal expansion) and ExV (chaos), using BLOSUM62-based TCRdist between CDR3 peptides within each V-J. Welch's t-statistics and random forest reduced around 550 V-J features to under 15, which were used in a naive Bayes classifier (R e1071). TCRdb ran its own pipeline on the public reads, namely fastp trimming at Q25 and MiXCR clone calling, and kept in-frame beta chains. Entries are consolidated by CDR3 protein sequence, retaining the most common genes and DNA. These V and J calls derive from TCRdb rather than the authors' analysis. Present in this sample are around 340,000 distinct CDR3 sequences, over 20% of which were seen just once. The biggest ten clones account for 50% of the sample.

A patient counted as having stable Graves' hyperthyroidism if no progression to ophthalmopathy occurred over 18 months of follow-up. Hyperthyroidism patients were aged 18 to 65 years and newly diagnosed, with disease duration of less than 2 months. Any patient with an uncontrolled infection, another autoimmune disease, pregnancy or lactation was excluded. Diagnoses were based on clinical symptoms, serum thyroxine and TRAb, thyroid ultrasound and orbital computed tomography. PBMCs were isolated from 8 to 10 ml of fresh peripheral blood by Ficoll-Paque density gradient centrifugation. Trizol reagent was used to extract total RNA, and RNA quality was then checked on an Agilent 2100 Bioanalyzer. In regard to this clonotype: The specificity of this receptor is unknown. No clone much larger than this one lies a single base away; base qualities are absent.

The germline V gene supplies CDR1 MNHEY and CDR2 SVGAGI. From cysteine to phenylalanine, the CDR3 is 11 amino acids long. Solely the CDR3 DNA is kept, with 33 bases framed from the first base. Cut back by 4 bases and 3 bases, the V and J ends lie 3 bases apart. This sequence uses TRBV6-5 and TRBJ1-1; no confident D gene assignment can be made. Material: blood. The TCR comes from a woman in her forties or fifties with Graves' hyperthyroidism. The CDR3 amino acid sequence is: CASSFYTEAFF. The sequenced DNA: TGTGCCAGCAGTTTTTACACTGAAGCTTTCTTT.